This TCR beta chain was sequenced for a study of blood T cell repertoires in COVID-19. Background on the study: The origin of the acute and convalescent COVID-19 samples was the United States, Italy and Spain. The cDNA or gDNA used as material had been derived from T cells, B-cell-depleted T cells, or PBMCs.

Trimming took off 0 bases at V and 0 bases at J, with 9 bases between the two ends. The CDR3 totals 15 residues. Germline V gene lookup returns CDR1 SGDLS and CDR2 YYNGEE. As processed by the authors: Amplification of reference gene primers was used by the study to estimate nucleated cell counts. Sequencing used immunoSEQ multiplex PCR; TCRdb keeps in-frame clones, though not all of them. V and J calls and clone size are as listed in that table; D and trimming were resolved from the DNA. This sample carries a few hundred thousand clones, over 70% of them seen once, and the ten largest clones take 2.5% to 3.5%.

The chain joins TRBV9 to TRBJ1-1; tentatively, D is TRBD1 (5 bases). Sequencing input: peripheral blood. This clonotype originated in a man between 45 and 60 years old with active or convalescent COVID-19. The CDR3 bases are TGTGCCAGCAGCGTAGAGGCGGACATGAACACTGAAGCTTTCTTT. Residues: CASSVEADMNTEAFF.